This TCR beta chain derives from a study of CD8+ T cells in alopecia areata. Study-wide points: Scalp samples also yield sequences from resident alphabeta T cells of normal skin. Sharing of TCR sequences between patients (possibly for HLA-related reasons) was less clear than in mice. Clonality in lesional scalp, especially alopecia totalis/universalis, exceeded that of normal scalp.

Following RNA extraction, reverse transcription yielded cDNA that acted as the sequencing template. TCRdb's copy holds only in-frame clones and misses some; the assay was immunoSEQ multiplex PCR. The sample includes about 200,000 clones, more than 50% of them seen just once. On this clone: Its antigen is as yet unknown.

CDR1 GTSNPN and CDR2 SVGIG come from the germline V gene (reference sequence). V lost 3 bases and J lost 8, with 16 bases in between. This CDR3 is built from 13 residues. From PBMCs, CD4+ and CD8+ T cells were sorted. Sequencing was performed on CD8+ T cells sorted from blood. This chain connects TRBV30 to TRBJ1-2, with D possibly being TRBD1 (6 bases). The receptor was derived from a human donor in good health. CDR3 bases: TGTGCCTGGAGCTTTACGCCCCAGGGGGGCTACACCTTC. Residues: CAWSFTPQGGYTF.